The 19 T cell receptor beta chains below were found in one sample sequenced in a study of beta chain features in type 1 diabetes. Sequenced material consisted of expressed TCRB transcripts (all of the isolated RNA was reverse transcribed). Generated by immunoSEQ multiplex PCR, the TCRdb table keeps only in-frame clones and is missing some. The data show roughly 150,000 clones, with 10% seen just once and 0.45% to 0.5% held by the top ten. These receptors lack a known antigen. Whole-study results and caveats: Within each of all four CD4+ subsets, Type 1 diabetes patients had TCRB CDR3s that were moderately but significantly shorter.

The sample taken for sequencing was central memory CD4+ T cells from blood. The receptors were gathered from a man younger than 45 with type 1 diabetes.

CDR3 in DNA: TGTGCCAGCAGTGTAGACAGCTCCTACGAGCAGTACTTC. It translates to CASSVDSSYEQYF. The chain uses TRBV25-1 and TRBJ2-7; perhaps TRBD1 as D (5 bases). V was pared by 4 bases and J by 0 bases, with 7 bases between. CDR3 size: 13 residues. Germline lookup yields CDR1 MGHDK and CDR2 SYGVNS.

Turning to this clone: A junction end diverges from the germline sequence, so it may reflect a read error. The chain couples TRBV30 to TRBJ2-4; the D gene is possibly TRBD2 (6 bases). The CDR3 consists of 12 residues. CDR1 is GTSNPN, CDR2 SVGIG, per germline (reference sequence). For the CDR3, the DNA is TGTGCCTGGGCCGGGACTGGAAACGTTCAGTACTTC. It codes for CAWAGTGNVQYF.

CDR3 residues: CASSFDRQNTEAFF. As DNA, the CDR3 is TGCGCCAGCAGCTTTGACAGACAGAACACTGAAGCTTTCTTT. This chain joins TRBV5-1 and TRBJ1-1; D possibly corresponds to TRBD1 (5 bases). CDR3 length equals 14 residues. Trimming removed 2 bases from V and 1 base from J, with 9 bases in between. Germline V gene sequence: CDR1 SGHRS, CDR2 YFSETQ.

V usage is TRBV23-1 and J usage is TRBJ2-5; unclear D gene. TRBV23-1 is classed as an ORF, of uncertain function. CDR3 length: 10 amino acids. V lost 11 bases to trimming and J lost 12 bases, with 16 bases between them. CDR3 loop: CAPREADEYF. CDR3 nucleotide sequence: TGCGCCCCGCGAGAGGCCGACGAGTACTTC.

This clone occurred a few times. The V and J genes are TRBV7-9 and TRBJ2-3, with D possibly TRBD2 on 6 matching bases. The CDR3 covers 15 residues. Trimming shortened V by 0 bases and J by 4 bases, and 11 bases separated the two germline ends. Germline V gene sequence: CDR1 SEHNR, CDR2 FQNEAQ (reference sequence). CDR3 in amino acids: CASSLARGLADTQYF. CDR3 coding DNA: TGTGCCAGCAGCTTAGCACGGGGACTGGCAGATACGCAGTATTTT.

This clone was counted a few times. V usage is TRBV11-2 and J usage is TRBJ2-1, with TRBD2 as a possible D gene (6 bases). Germline V gene lookup returns CDR1 SGHAT and CDR2 FQNNGV. The V end was cut by 3 bases, the J end by 9 bases, with 15 bases between. The CDR3 has 14 residues. CDR3 bases: TGTGCCAGCAGCTTCTCCGGGACCGGGGGTGAGCAGTTCTTC. Translation: CASSFSGTGGEQFF.

J is TRBJ2-3 and V is TRBV2; TRBD2 is a possible D gene (5 bases). V lost 8 bases and J 1 base, leaving 13 bases between the germline ends. Germline V gene sequence: CDR1 SNHLY, CDR2 FYNNEI. The CDR3 is 14 amino acids. CDR3 DNA: TGTGCCAGCGTAGCGTTCGTACGCACAGATACGCAGTATTTT. This translates into CASVAFVRTDTQYF.

This clone was counted only a few times. The genes are TRBV13 and TRBJ1-4; no reliable D call. Trimming stripped 2 bases from V and 15 bases from J, with 13 bases between. Germline lookup yields CDR1 PRHDT and CDR2 FYEKMQ (reference sequence). The CDR3 sequence is 12 residues long. The CDR3 coding sequence is TGTGCCAGCAGCTTACAAGGCGGCGTGGTGTTTTTT. Amino acids: CASSLQGGVVFF.

The sample holds many counts of this clone. V usage is TRBV11-1 and J usage is TRBJ1-5; weak D call: TRBD1 (6 bases). With 6 bases removed from V and 7 bases from J, the gap between germline ends came to 13 bases. This CDR3 has 13 residues. Germline V gene lookup returns CDR1 SGHAT and CDR2 FQDESV (reference sequence). The CDR3 loop reads CASSPDRGQPQHF. The CDR3 nucleotides are TGTGCCAGCAGTCCGGACAGAGGACAGCCCCAGCATTTT.

The chain recombines TRBV19 with TRBJ2-3, with 7 bases lining up with TRBD2. The CDR3 consists of 14 residues. After removal of 5 bases from V and 4 bases from J, the junction contained 6 bases not matched to a gene. From germline, CDR1 is LNHDA and CDR2 SQIVND (reference sequence). The CDR3 here is CASSFGEGADTQYF. In DNA form, the CDR3 reads TGTGCCAGTAGTTTTGGGGAGGGCGCAGATACGCAGTATTTT.

In this sample, this clone turned up many times. The rearrangement joins TRBV30 to TRBJ2-4; a possible D gene is TRBD2 (6 bases). V lost 0 bases and J 7 bases, leaving 10 bases between the germline ends. Germline V CDR1 and CDR2: GTSNPN, SVGIG (reference sequence). This CDR3 has 13 residues. The CDR3 loop reads CAWSVAGRNIQYF. DNA for the CDR3: TGTGCCTGGAGTGTCGCGGGAAGGAACATTCAGTACTTC. Supplemented by reference TRBV30 and TRBJ2-4, the full variable domain reads SQTIHQWPATLVQPVGSPLSLECTVEGTSNPNLYWYRQAAGRGLQLLFYSVGIGQISSEVPQNLSASRPQDRQFILSSKKLLLSDSGFYLCAWSVAGRNIQYFGAGTRLSVL.

This chain uses TRBV5-6 with TRBJ1-4; 8 nucleotides line up with TRBD1. The CDR3 totals 15 residues. Trimming at V came to 5 bases and at J to 5 bases, leaving 8 bases not matched to a gene. Germline assignment: CDR1 SGHDT and CDR2 YYEEEE. The CDR3 region has the DNA TGTGCCAGCAGGGGAACGACAGGGGCCAATGAAAAACTGTTTTTT. Amino acids: CASRGTTGANEKLFF.

The V gene is TRBV7-3, the J gene TRBJ2-7; 8 bases map to TRBD2. V gave up 3 bases and J gave up 5 bases; unmatched junction bases: 6. Germline CDR1 and CDR2: SGHTA and FQGTGA. The CDR3 is made up of 14 amino acids. The CDR3 loop is CASSLFQRENEQYF. In DNA, the CDR3 is TGTGCCAGCAGCTTGTTCCAGCGGGAGAACGAGCAGTACTTC.

This clone was observed a handful of times. The genes are TRBV7-2 and TRBJ2-3, with TRBD1 identical over 9 bases. Losses at the gene ends were 5 bases for V and 9 bases for J; bases not matched to a gene: 12. Germline V lookup: CDR1 SGHTA, CDR2 FQGNSA. The CDR3 runs 15 residues. CDR3: CASSERRDRATTQYF. As DNA, the CDR3 is TGTGCCAGCAGCGAACGCCGGGACAGGGCCACGACGCAGTATTTT. Drawing the rest from reference TRBV7-2 and TRBJ2-3, the complete variable domain is GAGVSQSPSNKVTEKGKDVELRCDPISGHTALYWYRQSLGQGLEFLIYFQGNSAPDKSGLPSDRFSAERTGGSVSTLTIQRTQQEDSAVYLCASSERRDRATTQYFGPGTRLTVL.

Here the CDR3 reads CASSYGSVSYNEQFF. The CDR3 bases are TGTGCCAGCAGCTACGGGAGTGTTTCCTACAATGAGCAGTTCTTC. This rearrangement joins TRBV6-5 to TRBJ2-1; D is possibly TRBD2 (6 bases). V dropped 6 bases and J dropped 1 base, with 13 bases sitting between them. This CDR3 comprises 15 residues. Germline-derived CDR1 and CDR2 are MNHEY and SVGAGI.

This clone was picked up a small number of times. The chain joins TRBV4-1 to TRBJ2-5; TRBD2 might be the D (6 bases). V lost 4 bases and J lost 7, with 10 bases in between. Germline values: CDR1 MGHRA, CDR2 YSYEKL. This CDR3 spans 12 amino acids. The CDR3 sequence is CASSPSEGTQYF. In nucleotides, the CDR3 is TGCGCCAGCAGCCCCTCGGAGGGGACCCAGTACTTC.

In its sample, this clone was seen a few times. The V call is TRBV5-4, the J call TRBJ1-1; D possibly corresponds to TRBD1 (5 bases). The length of the CDR3 is 15 residues. Trimming removed 3 bases at V and 0 bases at J, with 12 bases between. The V gene's germline CDR1 is SGHNT and CDR2 YYREEE (reference sequence). The CDR3 loop is CASSSPRQMNTEAFF. As DNA, the CDR3 is TGTGCCAGCAGCTCTCCCCGACAGATGAACACTGAAGCTTTCTTT.

V is TRBV7-2 and J is TRBJ2-1, with 7 nucleotides matching TRBD1. Per germline, CDR1 SGHTA and CDR2 FQGNSA. The CDR3 is 17 amino acids. J lost 1 base, V lost 0 bases, and 6 bases had no gene match. CDR3 loop: CASSLASGTASYNEQFF. Written as DNA, the CDR3 is TGTGCCAGCAGCTTAGCGTCCGGGACAGCTTCCTACAATGAGCAGTTCTTC.

This clone showed up just once. The chain has TRBV28 and TRBJ2-3; 12 bases line up with TRBD2. Per the germline V gene, CDR1 is MDHEN and CDR2 is SYDVKM. J gave up 10 bases and V 7 bases, and 12 bases lay outside the gene matches. The CDR3 has 15 amino acids. CDR3 sequence reads: CASKNGLAGPVAQYF. In DNA, the CDR3 is TGTGCCAGCAAAAACGGACTAGCGGGACCTGTTGCGCAGTATTTT.